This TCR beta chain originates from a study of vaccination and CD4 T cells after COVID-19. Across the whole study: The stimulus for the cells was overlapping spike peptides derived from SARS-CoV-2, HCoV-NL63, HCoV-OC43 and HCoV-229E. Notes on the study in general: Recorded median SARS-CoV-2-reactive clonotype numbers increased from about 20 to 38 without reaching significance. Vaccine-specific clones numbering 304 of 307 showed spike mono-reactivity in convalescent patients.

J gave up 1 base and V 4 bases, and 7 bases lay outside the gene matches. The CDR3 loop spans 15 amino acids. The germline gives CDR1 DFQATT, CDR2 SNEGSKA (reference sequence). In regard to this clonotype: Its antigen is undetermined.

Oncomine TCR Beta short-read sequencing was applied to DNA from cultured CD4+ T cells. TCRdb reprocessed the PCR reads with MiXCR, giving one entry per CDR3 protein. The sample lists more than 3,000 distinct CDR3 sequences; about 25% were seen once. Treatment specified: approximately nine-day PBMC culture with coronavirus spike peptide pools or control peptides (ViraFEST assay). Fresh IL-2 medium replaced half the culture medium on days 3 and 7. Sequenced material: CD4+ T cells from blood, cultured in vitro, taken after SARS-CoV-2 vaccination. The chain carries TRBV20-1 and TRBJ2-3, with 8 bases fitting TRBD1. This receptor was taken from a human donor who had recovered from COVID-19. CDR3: CSAISPDRGTDTQYF. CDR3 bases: TGCAGTGCTATCTCCCCGGACAGGGGCACAGATACGCAGTATTTT.